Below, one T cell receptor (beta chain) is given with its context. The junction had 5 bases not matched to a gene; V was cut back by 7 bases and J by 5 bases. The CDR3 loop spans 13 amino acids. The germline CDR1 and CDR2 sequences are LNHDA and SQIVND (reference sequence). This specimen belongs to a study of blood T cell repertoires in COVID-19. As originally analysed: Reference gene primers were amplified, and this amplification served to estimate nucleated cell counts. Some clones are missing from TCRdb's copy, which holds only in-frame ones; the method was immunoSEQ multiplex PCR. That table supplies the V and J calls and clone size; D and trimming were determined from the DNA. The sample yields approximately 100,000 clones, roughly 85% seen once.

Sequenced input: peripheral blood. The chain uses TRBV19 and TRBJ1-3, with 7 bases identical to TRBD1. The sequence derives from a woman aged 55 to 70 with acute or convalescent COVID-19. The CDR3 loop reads CASTDRVRNTIYF. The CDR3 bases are TGTGCCAGTACCGACAGGGTGCGAAACACCATATATTTT.